Following are 7 T cell receptor beta chains from one sample sequenced in a study of cytomegalovirus exposure and HLA in healthy donors. It was with 60 Vbeta and 13 Jbeta primers that the PCR ran. Data came from immunoSEQ multiplex PCR; TCRdb stores just in-frame clones and leaves some out. The sample lists under 200,000 clones; about four fifths were seen once. Sequenced sample: PBMCs. Receptors originate from a man aged 25 to 40 in good health and CMV-seronegative.

V and J are TRBV5-1 and TRBJ2-7; 7 nucleotides line up with TRBD1. The CDR3 totals 16 residues. Germline-derived CDR1 and CDR2 are SGHRS and YFSETQ. Trimming cost V 3 bases and J 10 bases; bases outside gene matches: 19. The CDR3 is CASSSRLRDSTGVQYF. The CDR3 DNA reads TGCGCCAGCAGCTCCCGTCTCCGGGACAGCACCGGGGTCCAGTACTTC.

The V gene is TRBV19, the J gene TRBJ2-7; TRBD2 matches at 7 bases. Germline V gives CDR1 LNHDA, CDR2 SQIVND (reference sequence). The V segment lost 6 bases and the J segment 3 bases; nucleotides outside the gene matches: 11. The CDR3 loop spans 15 amino acids. The DNA for the CDR3 is TGTGCCAGTAGCCCCCTGGGAGGGTTAGTCTACGAGCAGTACTTC. It yields the protein CASSPLGGLVYEQYF.

The chain couples TRBV2 to TRBJ2-3; TRBD2 might be the D (7 bases). Per germline, CDR1 SNHLY and CDR2 FYNNEI. V lost 5 bases to trimming and J lost 3 bases, with 12 bases between them. The length of the CDR3 is 14 residues. Written as DNA, the CDR3 is TGTGCCAGCAGTATCGGGGGGCGGACAGATACGCAGTATTTT. It yields the protein CASSIGGRTDTQYF.

V is TRBV6-4 and J is TRBJ2-1, with 10 bases fitting TRBD2. This CDR3 is 15 amino acids long. V trimming: 3 bases; J trimming: 7 bases; junction bases outside the gene matches: 6. From germline, CDR1 is MRHNA and CDR2 SNTAGT. CDR3 DNA: TGTGCCAGCAGTGAATTGAGCGGGGGGGTAAATGAGCAGTTCTTC. Its translation: CASSELSGGVNEQFF.

The V gene is TRBV11-2, the J gene TRBJ2-1, with 8 nucleotides matching TRBD2. Germline values: CDR1 SGHAT, CDR2 FQNNGV. CDR3 length equals 16 residues. V was pared by 1 base and J by 7 bases, with 9 bases of the junction left unmatched. The CDR3 DNA follows: TGTGCCAGCAGCTTAGTTTGGCGGGAGGCTACGAATGAGCAGTTCTTC. Protein: CASSLVWREATNEQFF. Together with reference TRBV11-2 and TRBJ2-1, the CDR3 gives the full variable domain: EAGVAQSPRYKIIEKRQSVAFWCNPISGHATLYWYQQILGQGPKLLIQFQNNGVVDDSQLPKDRFSAERLKGVDSTLKIQPAKLEDSAVYLCASSLVWREATNEQFFGPGTRLTVL.

This clone was seen only a few times. The chain combines TRBV19 with TRBJ1-2, with D possibly being TRBD1 (6 bases). The germline V and J ends were trimmed by 5 bases and 4 bases, with 17 bases remaining between them. Germline lookup yields CDR1 LNHDA and CDR2 SQIVND (reference sequence). The CDR3 is 15 amino acids. The DNA of the CDR3 is TGTGCCAGTAGTTTAGGACTGCAGGGGAGCTATGGCTACACCTTC. Encoded protein: CASSLGLQGSYGYTF.

The rearrangement uses TRBV5-1 and TRBJ1-2, with TRBD1 matching over 9 bases. V shed 4 bases and J 4 bases; nucleotides not matched to a gene: 2. Germline CDR1 reads SGHRS; CDR2 reads YFSETQ. The CDR3 extends over 13 amino acids. The CDR3 loop is CASSPDRGYGYTF. CDR3 nucleotide sequence: TGCGCCAGCAGCCCGGACAGGGGCTATGGCTACACCTTC.